The subject of this entry is one T cell receptor (beta chain). Antigen unknown. Sequenced by immunoSEQ multiplex PCR; TCRdb stores in-frame clones only, minus some. The sample lists around 58,000 clones; around four fifths were seen once. The germline gives CDR1 SGHRS, CDR2 YFSETQ. This CDR3 has 15 amino acids. V lost 4 bases to trimming and J lost 10 bases, with 21 bases between them. These data belong to a study of glioma-infiltrating T cells after dendritic cell vaccination. In the study overall: At biweekly intervals, patients got three intradermal dendritic cell vaccine injections.

Study-level findings and limits: Higher TCR clonality did not directly relate to longer survival.

V and J are TRBV5-1 and TRBJ2-1; weak D call: TRBD1 (6 bases). Sample: blood, taken before dendritic cell vaccination. This receptor was obtained from a human donor with glioblastoma. The chain's CDR3 is CASSVGGRVGMEQFF. The CDR3 bases are TGCGCCAGCAGCGTAGGGGGAAGGGTGGGAATGGAGCAGTTCTTC.